A single sample is the source of the 11 T cell receptor beta chains below, sequenced in a study of identical twins. TCRdb re-derived calls from the 5' RACE reads in MiXCR, one entry per CDR3 protein. The sample consists of some 200,000 distinct CDR3 sequences, about 7.5% of them appearing once. This sample was shared with a second study, whose subject was yellow fever vaccine responses in identical twins.

Material: memory (CD45RO+) T cells sorted from blood. The receptors come from a young woman in good health.

The chain combines TRBV28 with TRBJ2-7, with D tentatively TRBD1 or TRBD2 (5 bases each). In germline, CDR1 is MDHEN, CDR2 SYDVKM. The V end lost 6 bases, the J end lost 0 bases, and 15 bases lay between the germline ends. The CDR3 sequence is 15 residues long. Here the CDR3 reads CASSYTRGSSYEQYF. The CDR3 DNA reads TGTGCCAGCAGCTACACTAGGGGTAGCTCCTACGAGCAGTACTTC.

This sequence joins TRBV27 and TRBJ2-6; D gene uncertain. Germline assignment: CDR1 MNHEY and CDR2 SMNVEV (reference sequence). The CDR3 length is 15 residues. Trimming cost V 6 bases and J 2 bases, with 11 bases left between them. The CDR3 nucleotides read TGTGCCAGCAGCCCTGGACGAGCTGGGGCCAACGTCCTGACTTTC. Its translation: CASSPGRAGANVLTF.

This clonotype was picked up many times. This sequence joins TRBV28 and TRBJ2-2; D gene ambiguous. The V end was cut by 3 bases, the J end by 0 bases, with 2 bases between. The germline V gene has CDR1 MDHEN and CDR2 SYDVKM. The length of the CDR3 is 13 residues. In nucleotides, the CDR3 is TGTGCCAGCAGTTTTACGAACACCGGGGAGCTGTTTTTT. Protein sequence: CASSFTNTGELFF.

In this sample, this clonotype turned up many times. The V call is TRBV3-1, the J call TRBJ1-1; D might be TRBD1 (5 bases). The germline V gene has CDR1 LGHDT and CDR2 YNNKEL (reference sequence). Trimming cost V 4 bases and J 8 bases, with 20 bases left between them. This CDR3 is built from 15 residues. As DNA, the CDR3 is TGTGCCAGCAGCCTCGGCCGGGGGGTGACAAGAGAAGCTTTCTTT. Residues: CASSLGRGVTREAFF.

The genes are TRBV3-1 and TRBJ2-7, with D possibly TRBD2 on 5 matching bases. The CDR3 consists of 13 residues. Trimming removed 5 bases from V and 7 bases from J, with 15 bases in between. The V gene's germline CDR1 is LGHDT and CDR2 YNNKEL (reference sequence). CDR3 bases: TGTGCCAGCAGCGCAAGCGGTTCCGGAGAGCAGTACTTC. Its protein product is CASSASGSGEQYF.

Ten or more counts support this clonotype. The chain has TRBV7-9 and TRBJ2-4; TRBD2 aligns across 10 bases. The CDR3 extends over 16 amino acids. Germline assignment: CDR1 SEHNR and CDR2 FQNEAQ (reference sequence). J lost 0 bases, V lost 4 bases, and 3 bases had no gene match. CDR3: CASSSLAGAAKNIQYF. The CDR3 DNA reads as TGTGCCAGCAGCTCCCTAGCGGGAGCAGCCAAAAACATTCAGTACTTC. The entire variable domain, with the rest obtained from reference TRBV7-9 and TRBJ2-4, is as follows: DTGVSQNPRHKITKRGQNVTFRCDPISEHNRLYWYRQTLGQGPEFLTYFQNEAQLEKSRLLSDRFSAERPKGSFSTLEIQRTEQGDSAMYLCASSSLAGAAKNIQYFGAGTRLSVL.

The rearrangement joins TRBV27 to TRBJ2-3; 12 bases fit TRBD2. The CDR3 is 16 amino acids. The J segment lost 4 bases and the V segment lost 5 bases, leaving 7 bases of the junction unmatched. In germline, CDR1 is MNHEY, CDR2 SMNVEV (reference sequence). The CDR3 bases are TGTGCCAGCAGTAGGACTAGCGGGATCTTCTCAGATACGCAGTATTTT. Encoded protein: CASSRTSGIFSDTQYF.

V and J are TRBV11-2 and TRBJ2-2; D unclear. Per the germline V gene, CDR1 is SGHAT and CDR2 is FQNNGV. The length of the CDR3 is 13 residues. The germline V and J ends were trimmed by 5 bases and 7 bases, with 11 bases remaining between them. The CDR3 sequence is CASSPLRIGELFF. DNA of the CDR3: TGTGCCAGCAGCCCCCTGCGGATCGGGGAGCTGTTTTTT.

This clonotype was found many times. V gene TRBV28 combines with J gene TRBJ1-4, with D unresolved. Germline CDR1 reads MDHEN; CDR2 reads SYDVKM. V was pared by 7 bases and J by 7 bases, with 13 bases between. This CDR3 spans 13 amino acids. The CDR3 loop reads CASKEGLREKLFF. The CDR3 region has the DNA TGTGCCAGCAAGGAGGGTTTGCGTGAAAAACTGTTTTTT.

This clonotype has a handful of counts. The chain links TRBV4-3 to TRBJ2-2, with 8 positions matching TRBD1. The CDR3 is made up of 16 amino acids. Trimming took 0 bases from V and 6 from J; bases not matched to a gene: 6. CDR1 is LGHNA and CDR2 is YSLEER in the germline V gene. CDR3 DNA sequence: TGCGCCAGCAGCCAAGACGGACAGGGTGTCCCCGGGGAGCTGTTTTTT. Its protein product is CASSQDGQGVPGELFF.

This clonotype was observed at least ten times. The chain uses TRBV29-1 and TRBJ2-1; D not certain. Germline V gene lookup returns CDR1 SQVTM and CDR2 ANQGSEA. Trimming removed 5 bases from V and 4 bases from J, with 18 bases in between. The CDR3 consists of 15 residues. Here the CDR3 DNA reads TGCAGCGTTCGCAGTCAAGGCATACGGTACAATGAGCAGTTCTTC. It codes for CSVRSQGIRYNEQFF.